The clone carrying this TCR beta chain was seen once. What it binds is not known. The junction does not match germline at one end; this may be a read error. The data originate from a study of CD8 T cell repertoires and HIV-1 epitope variants. The wider study: T cells were stimulated with Twenty-five Gag and Nef peptides separately.

Germline V gene data show CDR1 as MNHEY and CDR2 as SMNVEV (reference sequence). This CDR3 has 13 residues. The data were produced by immunoSEQ multiplex PCR, yet TCRdb's version contains in-frame clones alone and is incomplete. The data show about 5,000 clones, around two thirds seen once. The receptor's source is a male donor with HIV. The sequencing input was cultured CD8+ T cells derived from PBMCs. The chain couples TRBV27 to TRBJ2-2; the D gene is possibly TRBD2 (5 bases). The DNA for the CDR3 is TGTGCCAGGAGGACTTCCGAACACCGGGGAGCTGTTTTT. It encodes CARRTSEHRGAVF.